This is a list of T cell receptor beta chains from one sample in a study of T cells in Graves' hyperthyroidism and ophthalmopathy. From the multiplex PCR reads, TCRdb called clonotypes with MiXCR, one entry per CDR3 protein. The profile shows 450,000 to 700,000 distinct CDR3 sequences, 46% of them singletons. Sequencing was carried out using peripheral blood or thyroid tissue (not recorded which). These receptor sequences come from a woman younger than 35 with Graves' hyperthyroidism. The CDR3 runs from the conserved cysteine through the conserved F or W. The order of the fields is V gene, J gene, clone size, D gene, CDR3 DNA, CDR3 protein. A D gene is named only where the DNA matches it firmly. Clone size is not always given. Where it is, it says once, few, many or a class for expanded clones.

>TRBV20-1|TRBJ2-5|many|-
TGCAGTGCTAGAGAGCAAGGGCCAGAGACCCAGTACTTC
CSAREQGPETQYF
>TRBV7-6|TRBJ1-6|-|-
TGTGCCAGCAGTTTCATACAGGGAGGTTCACCCCTCCACTTT
CASSFIQGGSPLHF
>TRBV2|TRBJ2-5|-|TRBD1
TGTGCCAGCAGCCCAGGGACAGGGTACGGCACCGGGGAGACCCAGTACTTC
CASSPGTGYGTGETQYF
>TRBV6-5|TRBJ2-7|many|-
TGTGCCAGCAGTTACTCGACTTCCAGCCTCTCCTACGAGCAGTACTTC
CASSYSTSSLSYEQYF
>TRBV7-3|TRBJ2-2|many|TRBD1
TGTGCCAGCAGCCTGACAGGGCCTACGAACACCGGGGAGCTGTTTTTT
CASSLTGPTNTGELFF
>TRBV2|TRBJ1-6|-|TRBD1
TGTGCCAGCACTACGACAGGGAGGGAGAATTCACCCCTCCACTTT
CASTTTGRENSPLHF
>TRBV7-3|TRBJ2-2|many|-
TGTGCCAGCAGGAACCCAACAGGGTCGAGCGGGGAGCTGTTTTTT
CASRNPTGSSGELFF
>TRBV20-1|TRBJ2-7|few|TRBD2
TGCAGTGCTAGAGATGCGCCTAGCGGAAACTACGAGCAGTACTTC
CSARDAPSGNYEQYF
>TRBV12-3/TRBV12-4|TRBJ2-5|many|-
TGTGCCAGCAGTTTGGGTCGGGCGAAACTTCAAGAGACCCAGTACTTC
CASSLGRAKLQETQYF
>TRBV2|TRBJ2-2|-|-
TGTGCCAGCAGTTCAAGGGATGCGAACACCGGGGAGCTGTTTTTT
CASSSRDANTGELFF